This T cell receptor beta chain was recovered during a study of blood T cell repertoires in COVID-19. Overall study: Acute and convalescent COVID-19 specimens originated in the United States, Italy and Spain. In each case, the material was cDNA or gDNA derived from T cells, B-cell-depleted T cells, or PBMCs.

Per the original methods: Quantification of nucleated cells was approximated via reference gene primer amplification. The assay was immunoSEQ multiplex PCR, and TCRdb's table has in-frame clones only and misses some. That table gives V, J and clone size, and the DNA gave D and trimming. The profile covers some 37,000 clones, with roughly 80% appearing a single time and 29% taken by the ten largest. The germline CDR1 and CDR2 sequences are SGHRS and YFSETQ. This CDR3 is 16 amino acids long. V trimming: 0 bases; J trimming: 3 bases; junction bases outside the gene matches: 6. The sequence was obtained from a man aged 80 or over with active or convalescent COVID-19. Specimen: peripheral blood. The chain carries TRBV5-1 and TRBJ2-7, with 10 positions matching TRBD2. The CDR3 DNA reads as TGCGCCAGCAGCTTGGGTACCCTAGCGGGAGTCTACGAGCAGTACTTC. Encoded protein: CASSLGTLAGVYEQYF.